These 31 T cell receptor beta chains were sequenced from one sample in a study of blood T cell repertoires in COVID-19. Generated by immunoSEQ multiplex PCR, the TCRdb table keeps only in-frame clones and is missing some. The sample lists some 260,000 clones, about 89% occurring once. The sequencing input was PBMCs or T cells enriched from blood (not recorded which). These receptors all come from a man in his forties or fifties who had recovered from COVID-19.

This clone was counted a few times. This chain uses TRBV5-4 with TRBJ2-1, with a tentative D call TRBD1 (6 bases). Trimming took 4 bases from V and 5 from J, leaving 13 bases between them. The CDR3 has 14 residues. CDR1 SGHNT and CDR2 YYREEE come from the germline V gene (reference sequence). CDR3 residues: CASSKGGQNNEQFF. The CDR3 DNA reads TGTGCCAGCAGCAAGGGCGGACAGAACAATGAGCAGTTCTTC. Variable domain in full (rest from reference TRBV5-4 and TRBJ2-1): ETGVTQSPTHLIKTRGQQVTLRCSSQSGHNTVSWYQQALGQGPQFIFQYYREEENGRGNFPPRFSGLQFPNYSSELNVNALELDDSALYLCASSKGGQNNEQFFGPGTRLTVL.

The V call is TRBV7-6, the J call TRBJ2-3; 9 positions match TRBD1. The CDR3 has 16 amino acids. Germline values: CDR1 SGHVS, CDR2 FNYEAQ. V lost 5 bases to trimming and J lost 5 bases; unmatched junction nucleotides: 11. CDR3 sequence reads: CASSRSRDRVGDTQYF. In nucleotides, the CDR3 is TGTGCCAGCAGCCGAAGCCGGGACAGGGTGGGAGATACGCAGTATTTT.

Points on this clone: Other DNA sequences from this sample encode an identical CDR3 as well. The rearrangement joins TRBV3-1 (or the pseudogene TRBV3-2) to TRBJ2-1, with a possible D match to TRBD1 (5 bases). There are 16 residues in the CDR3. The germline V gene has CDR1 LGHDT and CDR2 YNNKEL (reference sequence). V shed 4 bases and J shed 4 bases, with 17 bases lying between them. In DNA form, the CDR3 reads TGTGCCAGCAGCCCACCCCAGGGAAAGGAATACAATGAGCAGTTCTTC. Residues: CASSPPQGKEYNEQFF.

CDR3 amino acids: CASSSQSGLSPLHF. CDR3 sequence (DNA): TGTGCCAGCAGCTCACAGAGCGGACTATCACCCCTCCACTTT. The rearrangement links TRBV7-6 to TRBJ1-6; D gene uncertain. CDR1 and CDR2 (germline): SGHVS, FNYEAQ. Trimming took off 4 bases at V and 10 bases at J, with 14 bases between the two ends. This CDR3 is 14 amino acids long.

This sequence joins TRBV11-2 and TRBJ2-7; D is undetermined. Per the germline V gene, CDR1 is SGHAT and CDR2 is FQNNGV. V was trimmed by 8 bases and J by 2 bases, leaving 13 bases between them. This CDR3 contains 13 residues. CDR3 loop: CASGAILTYEQYF. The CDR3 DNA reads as TGTGCCAGCGGAGCGATCTTAACCTACGAGCAGTACTTC.

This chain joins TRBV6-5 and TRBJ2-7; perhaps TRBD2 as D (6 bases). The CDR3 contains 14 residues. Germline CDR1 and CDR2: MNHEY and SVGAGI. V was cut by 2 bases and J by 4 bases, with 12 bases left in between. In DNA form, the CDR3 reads TGTGCCAGCAGTTACCGACTAGACGGATACGAGCAGTACTTC. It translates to CASSYRLDGYEQYF.

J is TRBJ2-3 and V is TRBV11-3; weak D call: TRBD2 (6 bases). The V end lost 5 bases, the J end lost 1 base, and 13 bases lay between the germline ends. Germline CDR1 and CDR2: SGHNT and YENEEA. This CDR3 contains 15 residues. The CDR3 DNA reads TGTGCCAGCAGCCTACTAGCTCTCGGCACAGATACGCAGTATTTT. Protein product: CASSLLALGTDTQYF.

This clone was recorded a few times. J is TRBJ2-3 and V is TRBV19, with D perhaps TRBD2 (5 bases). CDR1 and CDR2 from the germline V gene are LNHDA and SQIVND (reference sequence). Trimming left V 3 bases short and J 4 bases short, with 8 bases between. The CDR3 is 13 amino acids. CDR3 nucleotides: TGTGCCAGTAGTATCGGAGCGGCAGATACGCAGTATTTT. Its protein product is CASSIGAADTQYF.

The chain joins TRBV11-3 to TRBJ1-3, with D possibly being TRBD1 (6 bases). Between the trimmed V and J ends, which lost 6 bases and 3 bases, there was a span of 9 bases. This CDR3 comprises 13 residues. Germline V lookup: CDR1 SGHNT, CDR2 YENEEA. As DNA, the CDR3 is TGTGCCAGCAGGGGGACATTTGGAAACACCATATATTTT. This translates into CASRGTFGNTIYF. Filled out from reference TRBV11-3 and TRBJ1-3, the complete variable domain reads EAGVVQSPRYKIIEKKQPVAFWCNPISGHNTLYWYLQNLGQGPELLIRYENEEAVDDSQLPKDRFSAERLKGVDSTLKIQPAELGDSAVYLCASRGTFGNTIYFGEGSWLTVV.

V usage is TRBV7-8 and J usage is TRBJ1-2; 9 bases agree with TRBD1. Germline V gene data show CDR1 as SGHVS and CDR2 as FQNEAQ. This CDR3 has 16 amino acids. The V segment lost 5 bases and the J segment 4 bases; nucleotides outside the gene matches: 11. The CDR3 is CASSPPGTGLVYGYTF. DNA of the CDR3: TGTGCCAGCAGCCCTCCCGGGACAGGGCTGGTCTATGGCTACACCTTC.

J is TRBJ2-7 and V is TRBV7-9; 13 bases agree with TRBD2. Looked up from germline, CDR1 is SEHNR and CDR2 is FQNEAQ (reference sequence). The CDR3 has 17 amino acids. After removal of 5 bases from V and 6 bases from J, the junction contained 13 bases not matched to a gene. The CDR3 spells CASSPGRLAGGTPEQYF. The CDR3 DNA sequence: TGTGCCAGCAGCCCCGGGCGACTAGCGGGAGGTACCCCCGAGCAGTACTTC. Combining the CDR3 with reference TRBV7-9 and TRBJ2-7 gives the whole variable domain DTGVSQNPRHKITKRGQNVTFRCDPISEHNRLYWYRQTLGQGPEFLTYFQNEAQLEKSRLLSDRFSAERPKGSFSTLEIQRTEQGDSAMYLCASSPGRLAGGTPEQYFGPGTRLTVT.

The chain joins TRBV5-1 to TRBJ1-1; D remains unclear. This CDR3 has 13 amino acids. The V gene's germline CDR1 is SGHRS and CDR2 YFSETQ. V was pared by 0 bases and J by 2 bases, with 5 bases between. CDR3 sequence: CASSLAENTEAFF. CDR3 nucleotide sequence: TGCGCCAGCAGCTTGGCAGAAAACACTGAAGCTTTCTTT.

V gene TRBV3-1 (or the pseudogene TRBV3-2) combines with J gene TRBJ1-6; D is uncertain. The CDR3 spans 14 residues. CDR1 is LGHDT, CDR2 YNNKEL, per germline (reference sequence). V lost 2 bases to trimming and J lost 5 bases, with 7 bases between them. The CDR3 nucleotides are TGTGCCAGCAGCCAACGAGGCGATAATTCACCCCTCCACTTT. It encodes CASSQRGDNSPLHF.

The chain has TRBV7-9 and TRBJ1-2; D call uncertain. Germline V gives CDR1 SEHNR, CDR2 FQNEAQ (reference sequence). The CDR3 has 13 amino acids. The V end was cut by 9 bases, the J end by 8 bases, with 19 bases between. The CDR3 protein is CASSPEGPVGYTF. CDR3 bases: TGTGCCAGTTCACCGGAGGGCCCAGTCGGCTACACCTTC.

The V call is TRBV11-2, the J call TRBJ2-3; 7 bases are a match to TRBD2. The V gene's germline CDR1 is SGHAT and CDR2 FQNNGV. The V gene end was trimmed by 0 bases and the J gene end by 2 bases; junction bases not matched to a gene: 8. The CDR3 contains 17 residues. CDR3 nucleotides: TGTGCCAGCAGCTTAGATATCGGGGGAGGGTACACAGATACGCAGTATTTT. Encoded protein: CASSLDIGGGYTDTQYF.

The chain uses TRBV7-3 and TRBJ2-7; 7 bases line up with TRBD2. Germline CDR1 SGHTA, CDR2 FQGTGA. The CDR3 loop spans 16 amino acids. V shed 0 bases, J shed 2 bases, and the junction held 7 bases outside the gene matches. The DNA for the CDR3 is TGTGCCAGCAGCTTAACCGGGACTACGCGTGCCTACGAGCAGTACTTC. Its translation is CASSLTGTTRAYEQYF.

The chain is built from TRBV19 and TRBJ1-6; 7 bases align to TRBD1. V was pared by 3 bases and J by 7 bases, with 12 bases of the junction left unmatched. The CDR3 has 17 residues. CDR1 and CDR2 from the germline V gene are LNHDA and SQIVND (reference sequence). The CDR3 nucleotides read TGTGCCAGTAGTATTAATTCGGTAGGGGGCCAGAATTCACCCCTCCACTTT. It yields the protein CASSINSVGGQNSPLHF.

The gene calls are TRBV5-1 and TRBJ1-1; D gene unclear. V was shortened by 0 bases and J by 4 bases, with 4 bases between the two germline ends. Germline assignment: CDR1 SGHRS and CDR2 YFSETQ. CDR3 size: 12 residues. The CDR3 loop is CASSLVATEAFF. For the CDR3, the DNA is TGCGCCAGCAGCTTGGTGGCCACTGAAGCTTTCTTT.

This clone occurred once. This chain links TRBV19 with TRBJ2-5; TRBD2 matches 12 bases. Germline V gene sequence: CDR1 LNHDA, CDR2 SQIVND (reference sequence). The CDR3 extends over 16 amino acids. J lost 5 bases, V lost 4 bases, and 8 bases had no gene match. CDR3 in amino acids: CASSNVLAGGGETQYF. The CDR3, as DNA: TGTGCCAGTAGTAATGTGCTAGCGGGAGGGGGGGAGACCCAGTACTTC.

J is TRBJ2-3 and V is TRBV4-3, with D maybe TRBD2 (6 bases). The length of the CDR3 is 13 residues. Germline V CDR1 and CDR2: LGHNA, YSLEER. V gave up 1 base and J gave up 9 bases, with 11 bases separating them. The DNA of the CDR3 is TGCGCCAGCAGCCAAGGGACTACACTCACGCAGTATTTT. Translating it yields CASSQGTTLTQYF.

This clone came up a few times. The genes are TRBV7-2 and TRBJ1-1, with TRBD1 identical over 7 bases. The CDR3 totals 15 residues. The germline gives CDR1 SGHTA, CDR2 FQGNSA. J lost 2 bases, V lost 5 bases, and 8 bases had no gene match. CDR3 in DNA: TGTGCCAGCAGCGAGCAAGGACAGGTAAACACTGAAGCTTTCTTT. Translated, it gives CASSEQGQVNTEAFF.

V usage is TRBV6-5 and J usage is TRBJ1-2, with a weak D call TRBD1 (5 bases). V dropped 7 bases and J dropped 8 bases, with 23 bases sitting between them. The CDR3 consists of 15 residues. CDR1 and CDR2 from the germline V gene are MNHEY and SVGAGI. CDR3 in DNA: TGTGCCAGCACCAACGAGCGGGACGCGGTGCCCGGCTACACCTTC. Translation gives CASTNERDAVPGYTF.

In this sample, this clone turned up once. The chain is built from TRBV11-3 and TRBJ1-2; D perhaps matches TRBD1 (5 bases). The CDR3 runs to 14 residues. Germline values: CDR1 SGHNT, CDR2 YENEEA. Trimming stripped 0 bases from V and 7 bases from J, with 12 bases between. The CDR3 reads CASSLDHYGGGYTF. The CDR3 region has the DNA TGTGCCAGCAGCTTAGATCATTACGGGGGTGGCTACACCTTC.

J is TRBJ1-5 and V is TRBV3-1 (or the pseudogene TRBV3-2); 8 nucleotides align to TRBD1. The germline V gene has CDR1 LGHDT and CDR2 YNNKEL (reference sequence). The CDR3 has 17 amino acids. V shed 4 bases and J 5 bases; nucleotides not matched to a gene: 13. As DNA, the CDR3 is TGTGCCAGCAGCCCATCGGTCGGACAGGGAACTTATCAGCCCCAGCATTTT. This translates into CASSPSVGQGTYQPQHF.

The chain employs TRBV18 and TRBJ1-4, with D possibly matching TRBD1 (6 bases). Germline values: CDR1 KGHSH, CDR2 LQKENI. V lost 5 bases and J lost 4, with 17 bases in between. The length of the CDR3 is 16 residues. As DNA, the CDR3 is TGTGCCAGCTCAAGTTTAACAGGGCTGGGTAATGAAAAACTGTTTTTT. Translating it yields CASSSLTGLGNEKLFF.

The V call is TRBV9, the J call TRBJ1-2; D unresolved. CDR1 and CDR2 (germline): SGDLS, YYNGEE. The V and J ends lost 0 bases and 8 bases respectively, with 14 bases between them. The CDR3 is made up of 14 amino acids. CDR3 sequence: CASSVAEGVYGYTF. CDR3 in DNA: TGTGCCAGCAGCGTAGCGGAGGGTGTCTACGGCTACACCTTC.

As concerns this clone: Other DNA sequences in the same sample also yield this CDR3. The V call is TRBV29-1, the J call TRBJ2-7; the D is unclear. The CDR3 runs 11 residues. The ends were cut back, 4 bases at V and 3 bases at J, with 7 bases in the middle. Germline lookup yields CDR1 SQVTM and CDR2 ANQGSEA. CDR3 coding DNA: TGCAGCGTTGGGGCAGACTACGAGCAGTACTTC. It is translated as CSVGADYEQYF.

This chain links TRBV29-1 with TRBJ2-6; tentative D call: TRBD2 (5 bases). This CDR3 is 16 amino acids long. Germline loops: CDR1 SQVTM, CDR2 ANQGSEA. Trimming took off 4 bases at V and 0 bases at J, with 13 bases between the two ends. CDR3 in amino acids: CSVVGLGSSGANVLTF. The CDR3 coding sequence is TGCAGCGTTGTAGGGTTGGGGAGCTCTGGGGCCAACGTCCTGACTTTC.

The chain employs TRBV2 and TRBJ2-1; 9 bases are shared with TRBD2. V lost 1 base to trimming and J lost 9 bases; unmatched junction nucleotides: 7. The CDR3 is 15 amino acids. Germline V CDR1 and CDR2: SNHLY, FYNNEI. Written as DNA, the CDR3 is TGTGCCAGCAGTGAAGAGGCGGGGGGGCGCAGTGAGCAGTTCTTC. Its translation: CASSEEAGGRSEQFF.

The CDR3 DNA reads TGCAGTGCTAGGATAGATGGTGAGCAGTTCTTC. It yields the protein CSARIDGEQFF. The V gene is TRBV20-1, the J gene TRBJ2-1; no definite D call. This CDR3 has 11 residues. The germline CDR1 and CDR2 sequences are DFQATT and SNEGSKA (reference sequence). The germline V and J ends were trimmed by 3 bases and 9 bases, with 9 bases remaining between them.

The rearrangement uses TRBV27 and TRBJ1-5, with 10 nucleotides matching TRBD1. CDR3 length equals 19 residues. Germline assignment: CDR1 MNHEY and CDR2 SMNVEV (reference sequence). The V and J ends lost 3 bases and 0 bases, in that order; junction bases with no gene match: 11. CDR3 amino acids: CASSFNDRGHEDSNQPQHF. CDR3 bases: TGTGCCAGCAGTTTTAATGACAGGGGGCATGAAGATAGCAATCAGCCCCAGCATTTT.